Here is one TCR beta chain with its context. Original processing methods: Nucleated cell number was recorded as an estimate derived from reference gene primer amplification. TCRdb's copy holds only in-frame clones and misses some; the assay was immunoSEQ multiplex PCR. Clone size and V and J calls were adopted from that table, with D and trimming inferred from the DNA. The sample has tens of thousands of clones, around 89% seen once. The data were taken from a study of blood T cell repertoires in COVID-19. Study-wide context: Samples representing acute and convalescent COVID-19 were sourced from the United States, Italy and Spain.

Germline V gives CDR1 LGHDT, CDR2 YNNKEL (reference sequence). V was shortened by 8 bases and J by 3 bases, with 20 bases between the two germline ends. The CDR3 contains 16 residues. Sequencing was done on a sample of peripheral blood. The receptor was derived from a man aged 60-69 years with acute or convalescent COVID-19. This chain connects TRBV3-1 (or the pseudogene TRBV3-2) to TRBJ1-3; maybe TRBD1 (5 bases). The CDR3 protein is CASGNARGGNGNTIYF. The CDR3 region has the DNA TGTGCCAGCGGGAACGCGAGGGGCGGGAATGGAAACACCATATATTTT.